A single sample gave rise to the 14 T cell receptor beta chains below, sequenced in a study of T cell responses to AZD1222 COVID-19 vaccine. Method: immunoSEQ multiplex PCR; TCRdb's copy keeps in-frame clones and lacks some. The table shows 150,000 or so clones, with around 85% occurring only once. The sequencing here drew on peripheral blood, taken on day 0 of MenACWY control vaccination. The source of these receptors is an adult in good health.

This clone is classed as medium-sized. This rearrangement joins TRBV24-1 to TRBJ1-5; D gene ambiguous. There are 14 residues in the CDR3. CDR1 KGHDR and CDR2 SFDVKD come from the germline V gene. V shed 0 bases and J shed 3 bases, with 5 bases lying between them. CDR3 sequence: CATSDLSVNQPQHF. The CDR3 DNA is TGTGCCACCAGTGATTTGTCAGTCAATCAGCCCCAGCATTTT.

The chain recombines TRBV11-2 with TRBJ2-1; possible D gene TRBD1, 5 bases. Germline V gene data show CDR1 as SGHAT and CDR2 as FQNNGV. Trimming left V 3 bases short and J 7 bases short, with 10 bases between. This CDR3 comprises 13 residues. For the CDR3, the DNA is TGTGCCAGCAGCTTTTACAAGGGGAATGAGCAGTTCTTC. Encoded protein: CASSFYKGNEQFF. Full variable domain (outside the CDR3, taken from reference TRBV11-2 and TRBJ2-1): EAGVAQSPRYKIIEKRQSVAFWCNPISGHATLYWYQQILGQGPKLLIQFQNNGVVDDSQLPKDRFSAERLKGVDSTLKIQPAKLEDSAVYLCASSFYKGNEQFFGPGTRLTVL.

The V call is TRBV7-9, the J call TRBJ2-3; D not certain. Germline lookup yields CDR1 SEHNR and CDR2 FQNEAQ (reference sequence). V lost 5 bases and J lost 2, with 14 bases in between. The CDR3 length is 15 residues. CDR3 amino acids: CASSPGRQVTDTQYF. The CDR3 DNA sequence: TGTGCCAGCAGCCCCGGCAGGCAGGTCACAGATACGCAGTATTTT.

The chain uses TRBV3-1 (or the pseudogene TRBV3-2) and TRBJ2-1, with 8 bases that match TRBD2. The CDR3 sequence is 16 residues long. Germline CDR1 and CDR2: LGHDT and YNNKEL (reference sequence). Germline trimming cut 4 bases from V and 1 base from J; bases unmatched to any gene: 6. CDR3 in DNA: TGTGCCAGCAGCCTTTTCGGGGGGGCGTCCTACAATGAGCAGTTCTTC. Translation gives CASSLFGGASYNEQFF.

The chain links TRBV9 to TRBJ2-1; 9 nucleotides align to TRBD1. The CDR3 contains 16 residues. Germline CDR1 is SGDLS and CDR2 is YYNGEE. V lost 0 bases and J lost 8; bases outside the gene matches: 9. CDR3 loop: CASSVGSRDRVDEQFF. The CDR3 DNA is TGTGCCAGCAGCGTAGGAAGTCGGGACAGGGTCGATGAGCAGTTCTTC.

The V and J genes are TRBV6-2 or TRBV6-3 and TRBJ2-1, with unresolved D. This CDR3 has 12 residues. The germline V gene encodes CDR1 MNHEY and CDR2 SVGEGT. The V gene lost 5 bases and the J gene lost 7 bases, with 9 bases spanning the gap. The CDR3 region is CASSPYSNEQFF. In nucleotides, the CDR3 is TGTGCCAGCAGTCCGTACTCGAATGAGCAGTTCTTC.

J is TRBJ2-7 and V is TRBV5-5; D possibly matches TRBD1 or TRBD2 (5 bases each). Germline assignment: CDR1 SGHKS and CDR2 YYEKEE (reference sequence). Trimming stripped 1 base from V and 2 bases from J, with 10 bases between. There are 14 residues in the CDR3. The chain's CDR3 is CASSLPPGPYEQYF. DNA for the CDR3: TGTGCCAGCAGCTTGCCCCCGGGACCCTACGAGCAGTACTTC.

The chain has TRBV19 and TRBJ2-5; perhaps TRBD1 as D (6 bases). The CDR3 length is 14 residues. Trimming took off 4 bases at V and 2 bases at J, with 11 bases between the two ends. The germline V gene has CDR1 LNHDA and CDR2 SQIVND (reference sequence). The DNA for the CDR3 is TGTGCCAGTAGTACCTACAGGGATCAAGAGACCCAGTACTTC. Translating gives CASSTYRDQETQYF.

The table lists this clone with a count of one. The gene calls are TRBV11-2 and TRBJ1-2; 10 bases match TRBD1. Trimming took 5 bases from V and 2 from J; bases not matched to a gene: 8. This CDR3 is built from 16 residues. In germline, CDR1 is SGHAT, CDR2 FQNNGV. CDR3 amino acids: CASSPGQGWENYGYTF. For the CDR3, the DNA is TGTGCCAGCAGCCCGGGACAGGGGTGGGAGAACTATGGCTACACCTTC.

The chain carries TRBV7-2 and TRBJ1-2; the D gene is possibly TRBD1 (5 bases). Germline loops: CDR1 SGHTA, CDR2 FQGNSA. The CDR3 loop spans 13 amino acids. Deletions cut 5 bases from V and 4 bases from J, with 11 bases between. CDR3 sequence: CASSPRQSYGYTF. In DNA, the CDR3 is TGTGCCAGCAGCCCCCGACAGAGCTATGGCTACACCTTC. Supplemented by reference TRBV7-2 and TRBJ1-2, the full variable domain reads GAGVSQSPSNKVTEKGKDVELRCDPISGHTALYWYRQSLGQGLEFLIYFQGNSAPDKSGLPSDRFSAERTGGSVSTLTIQRTQQEDSAVYLCASSPRQSYGYTFGSGTRLTVV.

The gene calls are TRBV5-1 and TRBJ2-2; 9 bases agree with TRBD1. This CDR3 contains 17 residues. The junction had 7 bases not matched to a gene; V was cut back by 4 bases and J by 0 bases. Germline CDR1 reads SGHRS; CDR2 reads YFSETQ. The CDR3 region is CASSEFTGGTNTGELFF. CDR3 nucleotides: TGCGCCAGCAGCGAGTTCACAGGGGGCACGAACACCGGGGAGCTGTTTTTT.

The J gene is TRBJ1-2, the V gene TRBV7-9; no clear D. This CDR3 is built from 12 residues. The V end lost 1 base, the J end lost 8 bases, and 8 bases lay between the germline ends. CDR1 is SEHNR and CDR2 is FQNEAQ in the germline V gene (reference sequence). The CDR3 bases are TGTGCCAGCAGCTTAGGGGGTTTGGGCTACACCTTC. Translated: CASSLGGLGYTF. Full variable domain (outside the CDR3, taken from reference TRBV7-9 and TRBJ1-2): DTGVSQNPRHKITKRGQNVTFRCDPISEHNRLYWYRQTLGQGPEFLTYFQNEAQLEKSRLLSDRFSAERPKGSFSTLEIQRTEQGDSAMYLCASSLGGLGYTFGSGTRLTVV.

The rearrangement uses TRBV7-7 and TRBJ2-3; D gene ambiguous. The germline V gene has CDR1 SSHAT and CDR2 FNYEAQ (reference sequence). Trimming stripped 4 bases from V and 4 bases from J, with 9 bases between. The CDR3 runs to 13 residues. CDR3 amino acids: CASSSLSSDTQYF. The CDR3 DNA is TGTGCCAGCAGCTCCCTCTCGTCAGATACGCAGTATTTT.

V is TRBV7-9 and J is TRBJ1-5, with a possible D match to TRBD1 (6 bases). Looked up from germline, CDR1 is SEHNR and CDR2 is FQNEAQ (reference sequence). This CDR3 is built from 15 residues. V lost 8 bases to trimming and J lost 0 bases, with 14 bases between them. CDR3 protein: CASGQGLGSNQPQHF. The CDR3 bases are TGTGCCAGCGGCCAGGGGTTGGGTAGCAATCAGCCCCAGCATTTT.